Below are 5 T cell receptor beta chains sequenced from a single sample in a study of T cell repertoires in aging, cancer and after chemotherapy (dated by TCRdb to between 2017 and 2020). TCR beta rearrangements were amplified from genomic DNA extracted from peripheral blood rather than from sorted cells or RNA. Sequencer: Illumina MiSeq. Multiplex touch-down PCR with a mixed TRB-A/B primer pool was used to amplify rearranged TRB sequences covering the V, D and J segments. TCRdb reprocessed the public reads (quality trimming at Q25 with fastp, clone calling with MiXCR) and kept in-frame beta chains. One record per CDR3 amino acid sequence lists the most common genes and DNA. Within this sample are roughly 1,900 distinct CDR3 sequences, with 15% to 20% of them counted one time only. Under 5.5% of the sample is held by the ten biggest clonotypes. Sequences were obtained from blood. These receptors all stem from a human donor with a solid tumor.

Remarks on this clonotype: An end of the junction differs from the germline gene, which may be a read error. The chain employs TRBV7-9 and TRBJ1-5; D is possibly TRBD1 (5 bases). Germline V gives CDR1 SEHNR, CDR2 FQNEAQ (reference sequence). The CDR3 consists of 14 residues. Here the CDR3 DNA reads TGTGCCAGCAGCCTCGGGGGTTACAATCAGCCTCAGCATTTT. As protein: CASSLGGYNQPQHF.

The rearrangement uses TRBV2 and TRBJ1-2, with D perhaps TRBD1 (5 bases). Germline CDR1 reads SNHLY; CDR2 reads FYNNEI. The CDR3 length is 14 residues. With 10 bases removed from V and 5 bases from J, the gap between germline ends came to 20 bases. This chain's CDR3 is CATELRDGGYGYTF. CDR3 in DNA: TGTGCCACCGAACTCCGGGACGGGGGATATGGCTACACCTTC.

The V and J genes are TRBV10-3 and TRBJ2-1, with TRBD2 matching 9 bases. The J segment lost 5 bases and the V segment lost 5 bases, leaving 7 bases of the junction unmatched. The CDR3 is 15 amino acids. The V gene's germline CDR1 is ENHRY and CDR2 SYGVKD. In nucleotides, the CDR3 is TGTGCCATCAGTCCCGCGGGGGGGGGGCACAATGAGCAGTTCTTC. This encodes CAISPAGGGHNEQFF.

By proportion, this clonotype is large. The chain employs TRBV29-1 and TRBJ1-1; tentative D call: TRBD1 (5 bases). The CDR3 contains 14 residues. CDR1 SQVTM and CDR2 ANQGSEA come from the germline V gene. Trimming removed 4 bases at V and 0 bases at J, with 12 bases between. The CDR3 is CSVVSGIMNTEAFF. The CDR3 nucleotides are TGCAGCGTTGTCTCAGGGATCATGAACACTGAAGCTTTCTTT. The whole variable domain, filled in from reference TRBV29-1 and TRBJ1-1, reads SAVISQKPSRDICQRGTSLTIQCQVDSQVTMMFWYRQQPGQSLTLIATANQGSEATYESGFVIDKFPISRPNLTFSTLTVSNMSPEDSSIYLCSVVSGIMNTEAFFGQGTRLTVV.

This clonotype was detected a few times. The rearrangement uses TRBV5-6 and TRBJ1-5; TRBD1 is a possible D gene (5 bases). The germline V and J ends were trimmed by 4 bases and 4 bases, with 18 bases remaining between them. CDR3 length equals 16 residues. CDR1 and CDR2 (germline): SGHDT, YYEEEE. CDR3 residues: CASSPIAGPRNQPQHF. The CDR3 nucleotides read TGTGCCAGCAGCCCAATAGCGGGACCTAGAAATCAGCCCCAGCATTTT.